These 27 T cell receptor beta chains were all obtained from the same sample, sequenced in a study of regulatory T cells in long-lasting Graves disease (dated by TCRdb to the early 2020s). Receptors were amplified or captured by multiplex PCR. Sequenced on an Illumina HiSeq 4000. iRepertoire HTBI primers and Arm-PCR amplification of CDR3 regions were used to construct TCR beta libraries. Using fastp trimming at Q25 and MiXCR clonotype assembly, TCRdb reanalyzed the public sequencing data and kept in-frame beta chains. Entries that share a CDR3 protein sequence are merged under the most common genes and DNA. Across this sample there are about 470,000 distinct CDR3 sequences, with approximately 15% seen only once. Clones ranked in the top ten supply over 15% of the sample. Reading the label with the study, this specimen's time point is: newly diagnosed GD, antithyroid drugs for less than 3 months. For both TCR sequencing and RNA sequencing, RNA was extracted from PBMCs in TRIzol.

These data are also associated with another study on T cells in Graves' hyperthyroidism and ophthalmopathy.

The sequences come from peripheral blood mononuclear cells (PBMCs), collected at new diagnosis, from a patient treated with antithyroid drugs. These receptors originate from a woman aged 25 to 45 with Graves disease. Donor details come from another sample of the same person, matched by shared clones.

This clonotype came up a few times. The chain has TRBV29-1 and TRBJ2-1; D is uncertain. The germline V gene has CDR1 SQVTM and CDR2 ANQGSEA. The CDR3 extends over 12 amino acids. The V end lost 6 bases, the J end lost 8 bases, and 14 bases lay between the germline ends. The chain's CDR3 is CSVQINPDEQFF. As DNA, the CDR3 is TGCAGCGTCCAAATAAACCCAGATGAGCAGTTCTTC.

This chain connects TRBV6-1 to TRBJ2-1; 7 bases are a match to TRBD2. Germline-derived CDR1 and CDR2 are MNHNS and SASEGT. V shed 6 bases and J 5 bases; nucleotides not matched to a gene: 7. The CDR3 runs 14 residues. CDR3 sequence (DNA): TGTGCCAGCAGGGCTAGCGGCCCCAACAATGAGCAGTTCTTC. Translation: CASRASGPNNEQFF.

The sample holds many counts of this clonotype. The V and J genes are TRBV28 and TRBJ2-7; D gene ambiguous. V was clipped by 10 bases and J by 5 bases, with 21 bases between them. The germline CDR1 and CDR2 sequences are MDHEN and SYDVKM. The CDR3 consists of 14 residues. CDR3 DNA sequence: TGTGCCATCGGTACGGGCCCAGTAAGGAACGAGCAGTACTTC. It specifies CAIGTGPVRNEQYF. The full variable domain, in which reference TRBV28 and TRBJ2-7 provide the parts outside the CDR3, is DVKVTQSSRYLVKRTGEKVFLECVQDMDHENMFWYRQDPGLGLRLIYFSYDVKMKEKGDIPEGYSVSREKKERFSLILESASTNQTSMYLCAIGTGPVRNEQYFGPGTRLTVT.

The V call is TRBV30, the J call TRBJ1-4; 8 bases are shared with TRBD1. Trimming cost V 2 bases and J 9 bases; bases outside gene matches: 8. This CDR3 region has 14 residues. CDR1 is GTSNPN, CDR2 SVGIG, per germline (reference sequence). CDR3 in DNA: TGTGCCTGGAGTACGGCAGGGGGCAGGAAAAAACTGTTTTTT. Its protein is CAWSTAGGRKKLFF.

A few counts support this clonotype. The chain uses TRBV4-1 and TRBJ1-1; perhaps TRBD1 as D (5 bases). Trimming stripped 3 bases from V and 3 bases from J, with 14 bases between. The CDR3 is 15 residues long. Per germline, CDR1 MGHRA and CDR2 YSYEKL. The CDR3: CASSQGREPHTEAFF. The CDR3 DNA is TGCGCCAGCAGCCAGGGACGGGAACCCCACACTGAAGCTTTCTTT.

At least ten counts were recorded for this clonotype. V usage is TRBV24-1 and J usage is TRBJ2-7, with 9 bases identical to TRBD1. CDR1 and CDR2 from the germline V gene are KGHDR and SFDVKD. The CDR3 has 15 amino acids. The trim removed 4 bases at V and 5 bases at J, leaving 8 bases unmatched. The CDR3 protein is CATSDPGTGLDEQYF. The CDR3 coding sequence is TGTGCCACCAGTGACCCCGGGACAGGGTTGGACGAGCAGTACTTC.

The table lists this clonotype with many counts. The chain is built from TRBV6-1 and TRBJ2-1; no clear D gene. The germline CDR1 and CDR2 sequences are MNHNS and SASEGT. The CDR3 has 11 residues. V was clipped by 8 bases and J by 4 bases, with 6 bases between them. This chain's CDR3 is CASLYYNEQFF. CDR3 DNA: TGTGCCAGCCTGTATTACAATGAGCAGTTCTTC.

This clonotype occurred many times. The chain is built from TRBV20-1 and TRBJ2-3; tentative D call: TRBD2 (5 bases). Germline V gene sequence: CDR1 DFQATT, CDR2 SNEGSKA (reference sequence). The CDR3 loop spans 14 amino acids. V lost 3 bases and J lost 1, with 11 bases in between. The chain's CDR3 is CSASPGSGTDTQYF. DNA of the CDR3: TGCAGTGCTAGCCCTGGGAGCGGCACAGATACGCAGTATTTT.

This clonotype was seen repeatedly, ten times or more. The chain carries TRBV27 and TRBJ1-4; TRBD1 matches at 8 bases. V was pared by 3 bases and J by 8 bases, with 5 bases of the junction left unmatched. CDR1 and CDR2 from the germline V gene are MNHEY and SMNVEV (reference sequence). The CDR3 contains 14 residues. The CDR3 sequence: CASSLDRVTEKLFF. The CDR3 DNA sequence: TGTGCCAGCAGTTTGGACAGGGTTACGGAAAAACTGTTTTTT.

This clonotype was recorded at least ten times. V is TRBV5-1 and J is TRBJ2-1, with 8 bases matching TRBD1. The germline CDR1 and CDR2 sequences are SGHRS and YFSETQ. This CDR3 comprises 13 residues. Losses at the gene ends were 0 bases for V and 10 bases for J; bases not matched to a gene: 3. CDR3 DNA: TGCGCCAGCAGCTTGGGTCGGGACAGGGAGCAGTTCTTC. Protein product: CASSLGRDREQFF. Using reference TRBV5-1 and TRBJ2-1 for the parts outside the CDR3, the full variable domain is KAGVTQTPRYLIKTRGQQVTLSCSPISGHRSVSWYQQTPGQGLQFLFEYFSETQRNKGNFPGRFSGRQFSNSRSEMNVSTLELGDSALYLCASSLGRDREQFFGPGTRLTVL.

This clonotype was seen more than once but under ten times. CDR3 loop: CASSEWTSGSYNEQFF. CDR3 DNA: TGCGCCAGCAGTGAGTGGACTAGCGGCTCCTACAATGAGCAGTTCTTC. The chain carries TRBV10-1 and TRBJ2-1, with 10 positions matching TRBD2. Germline CDR1 and CDR2: WNHNN and SYGVQD (reference sequence). With V trimmed by 1 base and J by 0 bases, 0 bases remained unmatched. The CDR3 loop spans 16 amino acids.

There are a few counts of this clonotype. This chain uses TRBV5-1 with TRBJ2-3, with D perhaps matching TRBD2 (6 bases). Germline loops: CDR1 SGHRS, CDR2 YFSETQ. Trimming removed 4 bases from V and 6 bases from J, with 15 bases in between. The CDR3 sequence is 14 residues long. The CDR3 loop reads CASSSGFAVDTQYF. The CDR3 coding sequence is TGCGCCAGCAGCAGCGGGTTTGCGGTGGATACGCAGTATTTT.

Note on this clonotype: The CDR3 end shows no conserved phenylalanine or tryptophan, and so a read error is likely. The chain is built from TRBV2 and TRBJ2-5; 8 bases align to TRBD2. Trimming cost V 4 bases and J 0 bases; bases outside gene matches: 4. CDR1 is SNHLY, CDR2 FYNNEI, per germline. The CDR3 length is 15 residues. The CDR3 region is CASSGVSGNQETQYL. Here the CDR3 DNA reads TGTGCCAGCAGTGGGGTTAGCGGGAACCAAGAGACCCAGTACCTC.

V usage is TRBV10-3 and J usage is TRBJ1-5, with D perhaps matching TRBD1 (5 bases). V was shortened by 2 bases and J by 5 bases, with 7 bases between the two germline ends. This CDR3 comprises 13 residues. CDR1 ENHRY and CDR2 SYGVKD come from the germline V gene. The CDR3 DNA reads as TGTGCCATCAGTGAGACCAGGGATCAGCCCCAGCATTTT. As protein: CAISETRDQPQHF.

This clonotype was found a few times. V and J are TRBV5-1 and TRBJ2-2; possibly TRBD2 for D (5 bases). The germline V gene encodes CDR1 SGHRS and CDR2 YFSETQ. The CDR3 contains 15 residues. V lost 0 bases, J lost 1 base, and 7 bases lay in between. DNA for the CDR3: TGCGCCAGCAGCTTGGAGCGGATGAACACCGGGGAGCTGTTTTTT. The encoded protein is CASSLERMNTGELFF.

This clonotype was counted once. The gene calls are TRBV5-6 and TRBJ1-3; D is unresolved. Germline V gives CDR1 SGHDT, CDR2 YYEEEE. V gave up 2 bases and J gave up 1 base, with 13 bases separating them. This CDR3 is 16 amino acids long. The CDR3 sequence: CASSFWGRGSGNTIYF. CDR3 sequence (DNA): TGTGCCAGCAGCTTTTGGGGTCGGGGTTCTGGAAACACCATATATTTT.

This clonotype was found many times. V gene TRBV7-9 combines with J gene TRBJ1-5; no definite D call. Looked up from germline, CDR1 is SEHNR and CDR2 is FQNEAQ (reference sequence). The V end lost 5 bases, the J end lost 0 bases, and 8 bases lay between the germline ends. This CDR3 contains 14 residues. Here the CDR3 DNA reads TGTGCCAGCAGCCCAGGAGTTAGCAATCAGCCCCAGCATTTT. It specifies CASSPGVSNQPQHF.

This clonotype was seen at least ten times. The rearrangement links TRBV20-1 to TRBJ2-3; D unclear. Trimming left V 3 bases short and J 0 bases short, with 10 bases between. The CDR3 is made up of 14 amino acids. Germline V gene sequence: CDR1 DFQATT, CDR2 SNEGSKA (reference sequence). The CDR3 DNA reads as TGCAGTGCTAGCTCAGCAACTAGCACAGATACGCAGTATTTT. It specifies CSASSATSTDTQYF.

The sample holds many counts of this clonotype. V is TRBV3-1 and J is TRBJ2-5; possibly TRBD1 or TRBD2 for D (7 bases each). The germline gives CDR1 LGHDT, CDR2 YNNKEL (reference sequence). This CDR3 has 16 amino acids. Trimming took 4 bases from V and 4 from J, leaving 19 bases between them. The CDR3 DNA reads as TGTGCCAGCAGCCCAGGGGGGGCTTATTCTGGAGAGACCCAGTACTTC. As protein: CASSPGGAYSGETQYF.

Ten or more counts support this clonotype. The J gene is TRBJ1-1, the V gene TRBV20-1; D unresolved. Germline loops: CDR1 DFQATT, CDR2 SNEGSKA (reference sequence). The CDR3 extends over 12 amino acids. The V end lost 3 bases, the J end lost 6 bases, and 11 bases lay between the germline ends. The CDR3, as DNA: TGCAGTGCTAGGGGCCCTGAACCTGAAGCTTTCTTT. This sequence encodes CSARGPEPEAFF.

The V gene is TRBV15, the J gene TRBJ2-1; 12 bases agree with TRBD2. In germline, CDR1 is LNHNV, CDR2 YYDKDF (reference sequence). The CDR3 length is 18 residues. Losses at the gene ends were 0 bases for V and 7 bases for J; bases not matched to a gene: 10. CDR3 DNA sequence: TGTGCCACCAGCAGAGATCCCCCCGGACTAGCGGGGACAAATGAGCAGTTCTTC. Translation: CATSRDPPGLAGTNEQFF.

This clonotype has only a few counts. This chain links TRBV6-1 with TRBJ2-7; 9 nucleotides agree with TRBD1. V shed 7 bases, J shed 4 bases, and the junction held 8 bases outside the gene matches. The CDR3 is made up of 14 amino acids. In germline, CDR1 is MNHNS, CDR2 SASEGT. As DNA, the CDR3 is TGTGCCAGCACCCATGCCGGGACAGGGTACGAGCAGTACTTC. Protein: CASTHAGTGYEQYF.

The chain carries TRBV20-1 and TRBJ1-6, with no clear D. Germline CDR1 DFQATT, CDR2 SNEGSKA (reference sequence). The CDR3 has 16 amino acids. The V end was cut by 0 bases, the J end by 0 bases, with 9 bases between. Here the CDR3 reads CSARDFGSSYNSPLHF. The CDR3 nucleotides are TGCAGTGCTAGAGATTTTGGGAGCTCCTATAATTCACCCCTCCACTTT.

The chain uses TRBV10-2 and TRBJ1-3; 8 bases align to TRBD1. Per germline, CDR1 WSHSY and CDR2 SAAADI. After removal of 7 bases from V and 2 bases from J, the junction contained 10 bases not matched to a gene. This CDR3 is built from 16 residues. The DNA for the CDR3 is TGCGCCAGCACCACCGGACAGGGTACGGCTGGAAACACCATATATTTT. Translating it yields CASTTGQGTAGNTIYF.

This clonotype was seen at least ten times. The J gene is TRBJ2-3, the V gene TRBV7-8, with 11 bases identical to TRBD2. Germline V gene data show CDR1 as SGHVS and CDR2 as FQNEAQ. The CDR3 runs to 17 residues. Trimming at V came to 7 bases and at J to 0 bases, leaving 9 bases not matched to a gene. CDR3 region: CASISSGRTSSTDTQYF. In nucleotides, the CDR3 is TGTGCCAGCATATCTAGCGGGAGGACCTCTAGCACAGATACGCAGTATTTT.

In its sample, this clonotype was seen a few times. This chain uses TRBV4-1 with TRBJ2-7, with D possibly TRBD2 on 5 matching bases. This CDR3 contains 13 residues. CDR1 and CDR2 (germline): MGHRA, YSYEKL. Trimming pared 4 bases from V and 5 bases from J, leaving 12 bases between. This CDR3 is CASSLPGENEQYF. For the CDR3, the DNA is TGCGCCAGCAGCCTCCCCGGGGAAAACGAGCAGTACTTC.

This clonotype occurred many times. The chain has TRBV19 and TRBJ2-7, with TRBD2 matching 11 bases. The germline V gene encodes CDR1 LNHDA and CDR2 SQIVND (reference sequence). V shed 3 bases and J 2 bases; nucleotides not matched to a gene: 6. CDR3 size: 16 residues. The CDR3 DNA is TGTGCCAGTAGTATCCCCGGGACTAGCGGCACCTACGAGCAGTACTTC. It translates to CASSIPGTSGTYEQYF.